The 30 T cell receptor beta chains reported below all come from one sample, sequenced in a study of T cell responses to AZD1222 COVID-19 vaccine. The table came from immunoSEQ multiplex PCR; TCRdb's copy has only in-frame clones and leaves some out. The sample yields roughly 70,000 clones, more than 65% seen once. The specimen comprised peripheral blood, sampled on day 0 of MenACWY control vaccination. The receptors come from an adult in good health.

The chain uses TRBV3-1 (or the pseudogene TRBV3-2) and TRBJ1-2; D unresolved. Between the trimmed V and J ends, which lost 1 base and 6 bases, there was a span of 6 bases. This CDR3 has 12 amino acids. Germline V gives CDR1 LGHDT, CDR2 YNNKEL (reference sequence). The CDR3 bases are TGTGCCAGCAGCCAAGTCGGTAATGGCTACACCTTC. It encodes CASSQVGNGYTF.

CDR3 in DNA: TGTGCCAGCAGCCCCGGGACAGTGGTCCAGCATTTT. It specifies CASSPGTVVQHF. V and J are TRBV28 and TRBJ1-5; 7 nucleotides align to TRBD1. J was trimmed by 12 bases and V by 6 bases; bases with no gene match: 8. The CDR3 loop spans 12 amino acids. Germline assignment: CDR1 MDHEN and CDR2 SYDVKM.

Written as DNA, the CDR3 is TGCAGCGTTGAAGAGGGAGGACAAGAGACCCAGTACTTC. The encoded protein is CSVEEGGQETQYF. The chain carries TRBV29-1 and TRBJ2-5; maybe TRBD2 (6 bases). V shed 0 bases and J shed 2 bases, with 7 bases lying between them. The CDR3 loop spans 13 amino acids. Germline CDR1 SQVTM, CDR2 ANQGSEA.

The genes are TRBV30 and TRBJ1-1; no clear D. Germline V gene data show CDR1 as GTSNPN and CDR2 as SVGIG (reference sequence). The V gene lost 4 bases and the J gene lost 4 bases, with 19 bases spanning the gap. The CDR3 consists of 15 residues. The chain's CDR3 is CAWKRIWGEGTEAFF. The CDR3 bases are TGTGCCTGGAAGAGGATCTGGGGAGAAGGCACTGAAGCTTTCTTT.

The CDR3 is CASRASAGINEQFF. CDR3 nucleotides: TGTGCCAGCAGGGCTTCAGCGGGGATCAATGAGCAGTTCTTC. The chain links TRBV6-5 to TRBJ2-1; 7 bases agree with TRBD2. The germline CDR1 and CDR2 sequences are MNHEY and SVGAGI. Trimming removed 6 bases from V and 6 bases from J; junction bases left unmatched: 8. The CDR3 runs to 14 residues.

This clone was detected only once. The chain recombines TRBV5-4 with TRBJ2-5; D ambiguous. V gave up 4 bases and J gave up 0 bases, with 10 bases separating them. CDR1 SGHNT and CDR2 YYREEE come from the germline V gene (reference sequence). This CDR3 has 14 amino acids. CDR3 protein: CASSLGGHQETQYF. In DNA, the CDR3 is TGTGCCAGCAGCCTTGGTGGACACCAAGAGACCCAGTACTTC.

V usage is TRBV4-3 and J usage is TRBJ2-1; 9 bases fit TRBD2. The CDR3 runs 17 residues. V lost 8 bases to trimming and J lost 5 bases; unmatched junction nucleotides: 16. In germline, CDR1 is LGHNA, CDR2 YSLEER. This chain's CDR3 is CASPVDKASGVNNEQFF. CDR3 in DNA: TGCGCCAGCCCAGTGGACAAGGCTAGCGGGGTTAACAATGAGCAGTTCTTC.

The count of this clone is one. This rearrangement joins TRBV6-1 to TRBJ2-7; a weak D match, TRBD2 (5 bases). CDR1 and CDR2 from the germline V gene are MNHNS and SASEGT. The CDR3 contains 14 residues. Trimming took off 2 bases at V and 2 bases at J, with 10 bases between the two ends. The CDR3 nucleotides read TGTGCCAGCAGTGAAAGGAGGACGGCCTACGAGCAGTACTTC. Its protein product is CASSERRTAYEQYF.

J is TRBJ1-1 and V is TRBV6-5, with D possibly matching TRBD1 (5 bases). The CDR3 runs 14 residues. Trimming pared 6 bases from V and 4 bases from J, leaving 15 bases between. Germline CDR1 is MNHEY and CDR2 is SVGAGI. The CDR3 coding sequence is TGTGCCAGCAGAAAGGCAGGGTCTATCACTGAAGCTTTCTTT. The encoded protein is CASRKAGSITEAFF.

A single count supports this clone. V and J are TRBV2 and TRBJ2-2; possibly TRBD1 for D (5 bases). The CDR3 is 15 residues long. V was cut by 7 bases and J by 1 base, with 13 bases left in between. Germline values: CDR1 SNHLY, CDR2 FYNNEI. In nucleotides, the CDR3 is TGTGCCAGCACGGATAGGCAGGGGAACACCGGGGAGCTGTTTTTT. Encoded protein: CASTDRQGNTGELFF.

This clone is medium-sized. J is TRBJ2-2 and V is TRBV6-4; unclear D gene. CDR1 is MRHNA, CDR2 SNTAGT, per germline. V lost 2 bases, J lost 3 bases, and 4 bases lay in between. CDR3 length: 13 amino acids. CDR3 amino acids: CASSDRDTGELFF. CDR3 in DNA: TGTGCCAGCAGTGACAGGGACACCGGGGAGCTGTTTTTT.

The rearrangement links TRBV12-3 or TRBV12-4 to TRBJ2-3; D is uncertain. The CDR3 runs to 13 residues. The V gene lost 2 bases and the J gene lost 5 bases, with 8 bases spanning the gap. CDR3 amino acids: CASSLKEKDTQYF. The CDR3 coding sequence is TGTGCCAGCAGTTTAAAAGAGAAAGATACGCAGTATTTT.

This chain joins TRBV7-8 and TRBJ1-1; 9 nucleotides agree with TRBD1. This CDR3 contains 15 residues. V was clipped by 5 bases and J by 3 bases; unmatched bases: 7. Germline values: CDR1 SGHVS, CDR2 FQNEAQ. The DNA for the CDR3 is TGTGCCAGCAGCCGAACAGGGGGCTGGGACACTGAAGCTTTCTTT. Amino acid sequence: CASSRTGGWDTEAFF. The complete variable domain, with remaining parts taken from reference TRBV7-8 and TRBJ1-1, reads GAGVSQSPRYKVAKRGQDVALRCDPISGHVSLFWYQQALGQGPEFLTYFQNEAQLDKSGLPSDRFFAERPEGSVSTLKIQRTQQEDSAVYLCASSRTGGWDTEAFFGQGTRLTVV.

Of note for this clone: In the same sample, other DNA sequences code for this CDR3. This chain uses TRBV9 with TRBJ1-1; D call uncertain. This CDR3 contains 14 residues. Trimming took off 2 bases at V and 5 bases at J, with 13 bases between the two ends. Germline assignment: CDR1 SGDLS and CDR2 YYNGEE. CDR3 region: CASSVAGSGTEAFF. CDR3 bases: TGTGCCAGCAGCGTCGCGGGGTCGGGGACTGAAGCTTTCTTT. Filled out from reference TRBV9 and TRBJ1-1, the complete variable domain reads DSGVTQTPKHLITATGQRVTLRCSPRSGDLSVYWYQQSLDQGLQFLIQYYNGEERAKGNILERFSAQQFPDLHSELNLSSLELGDSALYFCASSVAGSGTEAFFGQGTRLTVV.

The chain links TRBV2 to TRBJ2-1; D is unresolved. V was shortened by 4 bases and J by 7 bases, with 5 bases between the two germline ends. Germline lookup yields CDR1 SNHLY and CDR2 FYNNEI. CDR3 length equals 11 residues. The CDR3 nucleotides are TGTGCCAGCAGTGTAAGGAATGAGCAGTTCTTC. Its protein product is CASSVRNEQFF.

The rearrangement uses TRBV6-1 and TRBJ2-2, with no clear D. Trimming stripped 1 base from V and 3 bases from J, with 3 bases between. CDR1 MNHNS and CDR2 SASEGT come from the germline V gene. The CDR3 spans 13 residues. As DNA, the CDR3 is TGTGCCAGCAGTGAAGGGGACACCGGGGAGCTGTTTTTT. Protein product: CASSEGDTGELFF.

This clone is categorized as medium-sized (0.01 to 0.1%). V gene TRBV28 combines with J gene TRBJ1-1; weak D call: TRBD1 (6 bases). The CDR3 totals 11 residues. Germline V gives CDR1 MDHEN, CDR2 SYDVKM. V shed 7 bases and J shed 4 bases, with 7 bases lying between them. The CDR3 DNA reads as TGTGCCAGCACAGGGGTCACTGAAGCTTTCTTT. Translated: CASTGVTEAFF. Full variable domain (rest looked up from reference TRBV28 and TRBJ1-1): DVKVTQSSRYLVKRTGEKVFLECVQDMDHENMFWYRQDPGLGLRLIYFSYDVKMKEKGDIPEGYSVSREKKERFSLILESASTNQTSMYLCASTGVTEAFFGQGTRLTVV.

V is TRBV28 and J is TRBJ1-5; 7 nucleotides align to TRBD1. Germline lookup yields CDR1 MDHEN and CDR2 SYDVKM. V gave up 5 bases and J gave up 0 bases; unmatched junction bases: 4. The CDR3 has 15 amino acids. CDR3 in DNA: TGTGCCAGCAGTGACAGGGTTTATAGCAATCAGCCCCAGCATTTT. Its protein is CASSDRVYSNQPQHF.

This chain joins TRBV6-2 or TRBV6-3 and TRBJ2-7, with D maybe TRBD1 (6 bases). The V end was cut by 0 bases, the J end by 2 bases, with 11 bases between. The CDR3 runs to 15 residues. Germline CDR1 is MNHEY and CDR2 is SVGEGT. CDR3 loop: CASSYSLGGTYEQYF. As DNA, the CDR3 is TGTGCCAGCAGTTACTCATTAGGGGGTACCTACGAGCAGTACTTC.

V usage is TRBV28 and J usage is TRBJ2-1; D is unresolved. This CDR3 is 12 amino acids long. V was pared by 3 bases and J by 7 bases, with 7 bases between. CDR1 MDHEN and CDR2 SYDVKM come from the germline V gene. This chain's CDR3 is CASSFRVNEQFF. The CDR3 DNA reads TGTGCCAGCAGTTTTCGAGTAAATGAGCAGTTCTTC.

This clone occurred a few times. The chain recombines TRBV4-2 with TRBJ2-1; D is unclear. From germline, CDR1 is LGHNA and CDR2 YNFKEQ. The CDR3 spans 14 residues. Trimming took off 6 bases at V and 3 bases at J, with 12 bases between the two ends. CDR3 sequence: CASRSDLLYNEQFF. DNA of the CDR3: TGTGCCAGCAGATCGGATCTACTCTACAATGAGCAGTTCTTC.

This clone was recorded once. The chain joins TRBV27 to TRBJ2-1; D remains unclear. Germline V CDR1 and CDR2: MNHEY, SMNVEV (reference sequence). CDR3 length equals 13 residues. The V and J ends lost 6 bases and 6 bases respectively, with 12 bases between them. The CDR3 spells CASRKTTRNEQFF. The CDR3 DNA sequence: TGTGCCAGCAGGAAAACGACGCGCAATGAGCAGTTCTTC.

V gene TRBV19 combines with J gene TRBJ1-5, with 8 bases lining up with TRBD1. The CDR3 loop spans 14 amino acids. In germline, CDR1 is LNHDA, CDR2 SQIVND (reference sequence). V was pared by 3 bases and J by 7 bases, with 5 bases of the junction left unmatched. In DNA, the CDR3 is TGTGCCAGTAGTATCGACAGGGGAGGCCAGCCCCAGCATTTT. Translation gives CASSIDRGGQPQHF.

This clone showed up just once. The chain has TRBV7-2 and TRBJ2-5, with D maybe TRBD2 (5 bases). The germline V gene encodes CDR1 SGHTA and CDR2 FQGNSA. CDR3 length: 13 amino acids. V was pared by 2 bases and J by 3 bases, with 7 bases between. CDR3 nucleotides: TGTGCCAGCAGCTTATTCGGGGAAGAGACCCAGTACTTC. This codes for CASSLFGEETQYF. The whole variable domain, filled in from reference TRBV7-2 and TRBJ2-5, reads GAGVSQSPSNKVTEKGKDVELRCDPISGHTALYWYRQSLGQGLEFLIYFQGNSAPDKSGLPSDRFSAERTGGSVSTLTIQRTQQEDSAVYLCASSLFGEETQYFGPGTRLLVL.

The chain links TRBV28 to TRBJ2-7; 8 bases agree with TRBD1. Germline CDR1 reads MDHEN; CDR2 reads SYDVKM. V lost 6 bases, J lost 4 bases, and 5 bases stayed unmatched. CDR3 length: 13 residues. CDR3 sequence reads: CASSGTGYYEQYF. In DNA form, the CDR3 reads TGTGCCAGCAGCGGGACAGGATATTACGAGCAGTACTTC.

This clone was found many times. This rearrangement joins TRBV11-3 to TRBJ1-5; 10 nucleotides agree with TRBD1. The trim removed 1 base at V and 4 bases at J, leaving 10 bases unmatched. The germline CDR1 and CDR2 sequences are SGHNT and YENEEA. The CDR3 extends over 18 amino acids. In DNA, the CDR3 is TGTGCCAGCAGCTTAGCCGGACAGGGGGTTATCATAAATCAGCCCCAGCATTTT. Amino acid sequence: CASSLAGQGVIINQPQHF.

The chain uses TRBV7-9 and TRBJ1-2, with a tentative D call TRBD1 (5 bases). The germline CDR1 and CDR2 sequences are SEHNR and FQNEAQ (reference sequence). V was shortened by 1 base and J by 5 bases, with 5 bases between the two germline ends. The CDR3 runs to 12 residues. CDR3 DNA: TGTGCCAGCAGCTTAGGGGGGTATGGCTACACCTTC. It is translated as CASSLGGYGYTF.

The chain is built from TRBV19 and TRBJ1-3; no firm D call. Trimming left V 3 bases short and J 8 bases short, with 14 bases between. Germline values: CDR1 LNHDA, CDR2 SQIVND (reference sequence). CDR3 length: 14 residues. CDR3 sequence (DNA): TGTGCCAGTAGTATGCGGGAGTGGATAGACACCATATATTTT. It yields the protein CASSMREWIDTIYF.

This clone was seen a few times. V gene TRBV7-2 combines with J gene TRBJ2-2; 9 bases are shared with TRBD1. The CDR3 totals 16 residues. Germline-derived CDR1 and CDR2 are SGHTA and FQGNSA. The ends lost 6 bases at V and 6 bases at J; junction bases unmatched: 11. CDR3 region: CASRINRGQSAGELFF. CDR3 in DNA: TGTGCCAGCAGAATTAACAGGGGGCAATCGGCCGGGGAGCTGTTTTTT.

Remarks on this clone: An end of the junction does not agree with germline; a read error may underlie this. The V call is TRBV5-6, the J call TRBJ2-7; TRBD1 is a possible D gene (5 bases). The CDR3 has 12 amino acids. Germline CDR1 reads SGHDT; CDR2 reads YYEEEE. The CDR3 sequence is CASRRRTTDLTF. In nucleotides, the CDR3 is TGTGCCAGCAGACGGCGAACGACAGATCTGACCTTC.